The 6 T cell receptor beta chains below come from one sample, sequenced in a study of blood T cell repertoires in COVID-19. This table comes from immunoSEQ multiplex PCR, and its TCRdb copy is limited to in-frame clones, with some not included. The sample shows about 250,000 clones, roughly 85% of them seen only once. The sequencing input was PBMCs or T cells enriched from blood (not recorded which). All receptors come from a middle-aged man who had been exposed to COVID-19.

The gene calls are TRBV30 and TRBJ2-1; D is undetermined. The CDR3 length is 14 residues. V was clipped by 2 bases and J by 4 bases, with 12 bases between them. CDR1 and CDR2 from the germline V gene are GTSNPN and SVGIG (reference sequence). The CDR3 sequence: CAWSLYPIYNEQFF. CDR3 DNA: TGTGCCTGGAGTCTATACCCTATTTACAATGAGCAGTTCTTC.

To note about this clone: At one end, the junction sequence differs from germline, possibly due to a read error. The chain is built from TRBV30 and TRBJ2-7, with 11 bases that match TRBD1. Germline V gene data show CDR1 as GTSNPN and CDR2 as SVGIG (reference sequence). The CDR3 totals 14 residues. DNA of the CDR3: TGTGCCCGGAGGACAGGGGGCGCTGGGTACGAGCAGTACTTC. Protein: CARRTGGAGYEQYF.

The chain has TRBV25-1 and TRBJ1-6; D gene uncertain. The V end was cut by 1 base, the J end by 7 bases, with 11 bases between. Germline V gives CDR1 MGHDK, CDR2 SYGVNS. The CDR3 sequence is 15 residues long. CDR3 nucleotides: TGTGCCAGCAGTGAATCGCGGTTCGGGAATTCACCCCTCCACTTT. This encodes CASSESRFGNSPLHF.

The V gene is TRBV7-6, the J gene TRBJ2-5; no clear D gene. This CDR3 region has 14 residues. Trimming removed 4 bases at V and 1 base at J, with 10 bases between. CDR1 and CDR2 from the germline V gene are SGHVS and FNYEAQ. In DNA, the CDR3 is TGTGCCAGCAGCTACGACACGCTCCAAGAGACCCAGTACTTC. Protein: CASSYDTLQETQYF.

V is TRBV6-5 and J is TRBJ2-7; possibly TRBD2 for D (6 bases). The CDR3 contains 14 residues. V was clipped by 4 bases and J by 1 base, with 11 bases between them. Germline values: CDR1 MNHEY, CDR2 SVGAGI. CDR3 region: CASSSAGGSYEQYF. The CDR3 nucleotides read TGTGCCAGCAGTTCAGCGGGCGGATCCTACGAGCAGTACTTC.

CDR3 coding DNA: TGTGCCAGCAGGTCGTTCGGTGAGCAGTTCTTC. This codes for CASRSFGEQFF. V is TRBV12-3 or TRBV12-4 and J is TRBJ2-1; D not resolved. CDR3 length: 11 residues. Trimming left V 6 bases short and J 9 bases short, with 9 bases between.